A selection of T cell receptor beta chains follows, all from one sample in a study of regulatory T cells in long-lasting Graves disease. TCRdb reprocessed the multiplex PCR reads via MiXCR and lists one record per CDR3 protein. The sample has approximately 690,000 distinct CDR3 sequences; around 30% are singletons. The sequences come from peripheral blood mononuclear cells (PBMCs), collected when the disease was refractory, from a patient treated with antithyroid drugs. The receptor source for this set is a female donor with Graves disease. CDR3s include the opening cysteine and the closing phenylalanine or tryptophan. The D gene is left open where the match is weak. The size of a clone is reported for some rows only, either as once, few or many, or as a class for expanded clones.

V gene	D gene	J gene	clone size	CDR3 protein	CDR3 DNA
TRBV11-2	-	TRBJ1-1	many	CASSPQGVTTEAFF	TGTGCCAGCAGCCCACAGGGCGTGACCACTGAAGCTTTCTTT
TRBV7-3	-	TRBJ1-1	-	CASSLGVVSEAFF	TGTGCCAGCAGCTTAGGCGTCGTGTCTGAAGCTTTCTTT
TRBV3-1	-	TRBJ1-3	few	CASSPGTASGNTIYF	TGTGCCAGCAGCCCAGGGACTGCCTCTGGAAACACCATATATTTT
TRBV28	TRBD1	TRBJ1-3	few	CASIPFFEQGAGNTIYF	TGTGCCAGCATCCCCTTCTTTGAACAGGGGGCAGGAAACACCATATATTTT
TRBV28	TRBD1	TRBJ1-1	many	CASSLSPGGLRKAFF	TGTGCCAGCAGTTTATCCCCAGGGGGGTTGAGAAAAGCTTTCTTT
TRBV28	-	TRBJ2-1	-	CATRGRGAPYNEQFF	TGTGCCACAAGGGGCAGGGGGGCTCCCTACAATGAGCAGTTCTTC
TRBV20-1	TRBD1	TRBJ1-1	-	CSATPLGQGLTEAFF	TGCAGTGCAACCCCGTTAGGACAGGGGTTAACTGAAGCTTTCTTT
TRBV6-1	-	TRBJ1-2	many	CATRVNYGYTF	TGTGCCACCAGGGTCAACTATGGCTACACCTTC
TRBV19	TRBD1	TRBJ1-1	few	CASRPGQSNTEAFF	TGTGCCAGTAGACCGGGACAGTCGAACACTGAAGCTTTCTTT
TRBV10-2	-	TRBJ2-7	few	CASRSRETYEQYF	TGCGCCAGCAGGAGCAGGGAAACCTACGAGCAGTACTTC
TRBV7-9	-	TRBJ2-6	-	CASSLARQGSGANVLTF	TGTGCCAGCAGCTTAGCGCGTCAGGGGTCTGGGGCCAACGTCCTGACTTTC
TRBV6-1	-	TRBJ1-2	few	CASTLFQQSTNYGYTF	TGTGCCAGCACCCTTTTTCAACAGTCTACTAACTATGGCTACACCTTC
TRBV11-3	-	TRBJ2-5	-	CASSLGTGLQETQYF	TGTGCCAGCAGCTTGGGCACGGGTCTGCAAGAGACCCAGTACTTC
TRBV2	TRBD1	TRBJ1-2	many	CASRAGTGDRGYTF	TGTGCCAGCAGGGCGGGGACAGGGGATCGAGGCTACACCTTC